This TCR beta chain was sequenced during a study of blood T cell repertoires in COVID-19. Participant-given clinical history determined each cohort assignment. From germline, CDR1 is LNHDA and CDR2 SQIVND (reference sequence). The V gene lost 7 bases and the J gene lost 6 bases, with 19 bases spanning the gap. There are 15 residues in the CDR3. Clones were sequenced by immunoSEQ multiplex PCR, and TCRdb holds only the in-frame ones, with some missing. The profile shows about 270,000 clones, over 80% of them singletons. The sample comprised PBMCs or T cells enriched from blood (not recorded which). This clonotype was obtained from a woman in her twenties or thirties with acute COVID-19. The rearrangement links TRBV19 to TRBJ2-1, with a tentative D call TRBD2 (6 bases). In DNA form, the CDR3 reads TGTGCCAGTACCCCCCTCGGGGGAGTCATCAATGAGCAGTTCTTC. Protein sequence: CASTPLGGVINEQFF.